A single sample is the source of the 28 T cell receptor beta chains below, sequenced in a study of blood T cell repertoires in COVID-19. The protocol was immunoSEQ multiplex PCR, while the TCRdb copy is restricted to in-frame clones and leaves out a portion. The table records under 200,000 clones, approximately 83% of them present only once. The specimen was peripheral blood. These receptors were collected from a human donor with acute or convalescent COVID-19. The donor label of this sample is uncertain.

This sequence joins TRBV6-5 and TRBJ1-6; perhaps TRBD1 as D (6 bases). The V gene lost 0 bases and the J gene lost 9 bases, with 15 bases spanning the gap. The CDR3 totals 16 residues. The germline CDR1 and CDR2 sequences are MNHEY and SVGAGI. The chain's CDR3 is CASSYSDRSPFSPLHF. The CDR3 nucleotides read TGTGCCAGCAGTTACTCCGACAGGTCCCCCTTTTCACCCCTCCACTTT.

The rearrangement links TRBV6-5 to TRBJ1-1; TRBD1 is a possible D gene (6 bases). The germline gives CDR1 MNHEY, CDR2 SVGAGI. The CDR3 loop spans 14 amino acids. The germline V and J ends were trimmed by 4 bases and 1 base, with 10 bases remaining between them. CDR3 protein: CASSSRGPNTEAFF. The CDR3, as DNA: TGTGCCAGCAGTTCCAGGGGCCCGAACACTGAAGCTTTCTTT.

The chain couples TRBV5-1 to TRBJ1-4, with D possibly being TRBD1 (5 bases). Trimming cost V 0 bases and J 5 bases, with 11 bases left between them. The germline gives CDR1 SGHRS, CDR2 YFSETQ. The CDR3 totals 15 residues. The CDR3 loop reads CASSLEGAGNEKLFF. The CDR3, as DNA: TGCGCCAGCAGCTTGGAAGGGGCGGGGAATGAAAAACTGTTTTTT.

The chain couples TRBV27 to TRBJ1-6, with TRBD1 as a possible D gene (5 bases). Deletions cut 7 bases from V and 3 bases from J, with 7 bases between. Germline loops: CDR1 MNHEY, CDR2 SMNVEV (reference sequence). The CDR3 spans 13 residues. The CDR3 loop is CASNQGYNSPLHF. For the CDR3, the DNA is TGTGCCAGCAATCAGGGCTATAATTCACCCCTCCACTTT.

This chain joins TRBV30 and TRBJ1-3; D gene ambiguous. The V end lost 0 bases, the J end lost 0 bases, and 9 bases lay between the germline ends. CDR1 is GTSNPN, CDR2 SVGIG, per germline (reference sequence). This CDR3 region has 15 residues. CDR3 DNA sequence: TGTGCCTGGAGTGTTAACCGAGACTCTGGAAACACCATATATTTT. Amino acids: CAWSVNRDSGNTIYF.

The chain uses TRBV7-2 and TRBJ2-1; no clear D gene. CDR1 and CDR2 (germline): SGHTA, FQGNSA. The CDR3 runs to 17 residues. Trimming stripped 0 bases from V and 9 bases from J, with 21 bases between. The CDR3 here is CASSLASPNSYPGEQFF. The CDR3 coding sequence is TGTGCCAGCAGCTTAGCTAGTCCAAACTCTTATCCTGGTGAGCAGTTCTTC.

The rearrangement joins TRBV4-1 to TRBJ2-3, with TRBD1 identical over 10 bases. The CDR3 is made up of 16 amino acids. Trimming at V came to 1 base and at J to 5 bases, leaving 6 bases not matched to a gene. Germline V gives CDR1 MGHRA, CDR2 YSYEKL. CDR3 coding DNA: TGCGCCAGCAGCCAAGGGACAGGGGGTGGGTTAGATACGCAGTATTTT. Translated: CASSQGTGGGLDTQYF.

The J gene is TRBJ1-2, the V gene TRBV29-1; a possible D gene is TRBD1 (6 bases). The V end was cut by 8 bases, the J end by 2 bases, with 12 bases between. Germline CDR1 and CDR2: SQVTM and ANQGSEA. The CDR3 loop spans 12 amino acids. The CDR3 bases are TGCAGCATATACAGGGCCAACTATGGCTACACCTTC. As protein: CSIYRANYGYTF.

The chain links TRBV7-9 to TRBJ2-7; maybe TRBD2 (5 bases). CDR1 SEHNR and CDR2 FQNEAQ come from the germline V gene (reference sequence). Trimming removed 5 bases from V and 7 bases from J, with 15 bases in between. This CDR3 has 13 amino acids. CDR3 amino acids: CASSASGPGEQYF. The CDR3 region has the DNA TGTGCCAGCAGCGCCTCCGGACCGGGAGAGCAGTACTTC. Looking up the rest from reference TRBV7-9 and TRBJ2-7 gives the full variable domain: DTGVSQNPRHKITKRGQNVTFRCDPISEHNRLYWYRQTLGQGPEFLTYFQNEAQLEKSRLLSDRFSAERPKGSFSTLEIQRTEQGDSAMYLCASSASGPGEQYFGPGTRLTVT.

This clone occurred once. The rearrangement joins TRBV28 to TRBJ1-1, with 8 bases aligning to TRBD1. The CDR3 has 14 amino acids. Germline trimming cut 6 bases from V and 1 base from J; bases unmatched to any gene: 4. The germline gives CDR1 MDHEN, CDR2 SYDVKM. Here the CDR3 reads CASRLQGANTEAFF. CDR3 nucleotides: TGTGCCAGCAGACTCCAGGGGGCGAACACTGAAGCTTTCTTT.

V is TRBV11-2 and J is TRBJ2-1, with a tentative D call TRBD1 (6 bases). Trimming removed 5 bases from V and 8 bases from J, with 10 bases in between. Germline-derived CDR1 and CDR2 are SGHAT and FQNNGV. The CDR3 has 12 amino acids. This CDR3 reads CASSQDRYEQFF. CDR3 in DNA: TGTGCCAGCAGCCAGGACAGATATGAGCAGTTCTTC.

The V gene is TRBV6-5, the J gene TRBJ1-3; a possible D gene is TRBD1 (6 bases). CDR1 MNHEY and CDR2 SVGAGI come from the germline V gene. V lost 7 bases to trimming and J lost 3 bases, with 13 bases between them. The CDR3 spans 14 residues. CDR3: CASTDRPLGNTIYF. The CDR3 nucleotides are TGTGCCAGCACCGACAGGCCCCTTGGAAACACCATATATTTT.

The CDR3 is CASSQEAGPELDEKLFF. CDR3 sequence (DNA): TGTGCCAGCAGCCAAGAGGCGGGCCCCGAGCTGGATGAAAAACTGTTTTTT. The chain links TRBV3-1 (or the pseudogene TRBV3-2) to TRBJ1-4; D uncertain. The CDR3 runs to 17 residues. V lost 0 bases and J lost 6, with 17 bases in between. Per germline, CDR1 LGHDT and CDR2 YNNKEL (reference sequence).

This chain links TRBV6-5 with TRBJ2-3; D is undetermined. This CDR3 region has 12 residues. Trimming shortened V by 5 bases and J by 6 bases, and 9 bases separated the two germline ends. CDR1 is MNHEY and CDR2 is SVGAGI in the germline V gene. CDR3 sequence (DNA): TGTGCCAGCAGTCCCTTCGGGGATACGCAGTATTTT. It is translated as CASSPFGDTQYF.

This chain links TRBV5-8 with TRBJ2-3; D ambiguous. The CDR3 has 11 amino acids. CDR1 is SGHTS and CDR2 is YDEGEE in the germline V gene. Trimming cost V 8 bases and J 6 bases, with 10 bases left between them. DNA of the CDR3: TGTGCCAGTGGAGTTGTGGATACGCAGTATTTT. Translated, it gives CASGVVDTQYF.

This sequence joins TRBV30 and TRBJ1-3; 8 bases are shared with TRBD1. V dropped 8 bases and J dropped 1; count of bases not matched to a gene: 19. The germline V gene encodes CDR1 GTSNPN and CDR2 SVGIG (reference sequence). CDR3 length equals 18 residues. The CDR3 loop is CARGPGQDLMGSGNTIYF. DNA for the CDR3: TGTGCCCGCGGACCGGGACAGGATTTGATGGGGTCTGGAAACACCATATATTTT.

The chain carries TRBV10-3 and TRBJ1-1, with a possible D match to TRBD1 (6 bases). V was shortened by 6 bases and J by 4 bases, with 18 bases between the two germline ends. From germline, CDR1 is ENHRY and CDR2 SYGVKD. The CDR3 consists of 15 residues. The CDR3 region has the DNA TGTGCCATCAGGACTTCTCAGGGGTCGCCCACTGAAGCTTTCTTT. Protein sequence: CAIRTSQGSPTEAFF.

The J gene is TRBJ2-1, the V gene TRBV10-3; 10 bases line up with TRBD2. V lost 4 bases, J lost 4 bases, and 4 bases stayed unmatched. The CDR3 consists of 15 residues. CDR1 is ENHRY, CDR2 SYGVKD, per germline. The CDR3 spells CAISGGSGGYNEQFF. Written as DNA, the CDR3 is TGTGCCATCAGTGGTGGTAGCGGGGGGTACAATGAGCAGTTCTTC.

The J gene is TRBJ1-2, the V gene TRBV12-3 or TRBV12-4; D gene unclear. Trimming cost V 4 bases and J 6 bases, with 12 bases left between them. CDR3 length: 13 amino acids. CDR3 region: CASSYPRRDGYTF. The CDR3 DNA reads TGTGCCAGCAGTTACCCGCGGCGGGATGGCTACACCTTC.

CDR3 sequence (DNA): TGTGCCAGCAGCTTAGGTCGGGTCTACAATGAGCAGTTCTTC. This gives the protein CASSLGRVYNEQFF. The V call is TRBV11-3, the J call TRBJ2-1, with D uncertain. V lost 1 base to trimming and J lost 3 bases, with 7 bases between them. CDR1 SGHNT and CDR2 YENEEA come from the germline V gene. This CDR3 has 14 residues.

This sequence joins TRBV20-1 and TRBJ2-7; D might be TRBD2 (5 bases). The CDR3 sequence is 14 residues long. Per germline, CDR1 DFQATT and CDR2 SNEGSKA (reference sequence). Trimming removed 3 bases at V and 5 bases at J, with 17 bases between. The CDR3 loop reads CSASDGSSRHEQYF. CDR3 DNA sequence: TGCAGTGCTAGTGATGGGAGTAGCAGACACGAGCAGTACTTC.

This chain joins TRBV19 and TRBJ2-3, with TRBD1 matching over 7 bases. Trimming at V came to 5 bases and at J to 4 bases, leaving 9 bases not matched to a gene. CDR3 size: 15 residues. Looked up from germline, CDR1 is LNHDA and CDR2 is SQIVND (reference sequence). CDR3 residues: CASSFLGGGSDTQYF. In DNA, the CDR3 is TGTGCCAGTAGTTTTTTAGGGGGCGGGTCAGATACGCAGTATTTT.

This sequence joins TRBV7-9 and TRBJ2-5; D is perhaps TRBD2 (6 bases). V was cut by 5 bases and J by 1 base, with 8 bases left in between. This CDR3 has 13 residues. From germline, CDR1 is SEHNR and CDR2 FQNEAQ (reference sequence). CDR3: CASSGTFQETQYF. CDR3 nucleotides: TGTGCCAGCAGCGGGACTTTCCAAGAGACCCAGTACTTC.

This clone was counted once. V gene TRBV27 combines with J gene TRBJ2-5; 9 bases agree with TRBD2. Germline lookup yields CDR1 MNHEY and CDR2 SMNVEV (reference sequence). The CDR3 totals 15 residues. J was trimmed by 6 bases and V by 6 bases; bases with no gene match: 11. The CDR3 is CASRPGSGGRQTQYF. Written as DNA, the CDR3 is TGTGCCAGCAGGCCCGGGAGCGGGGGGAGGCAGACCCAGTACTTC.

The chain joins TRBV3-1 (or the pseudogene TRBV3-2) to TRBJ1-6, with 9 positions matching TRBD1. This CDR3 has 15 amino acids. The junction had 3 bases not matched to a gene; V was cut back by 4 bases and J by 5 bases. CDR1 is LGHDT, CDR2 YNNKEL, per germline (reference sequence). CDR3 coding DNA: TGTGCCAGCAGCCCCCGGGACAGGGATAATTCACCCCTCCACTTT. Translated, it gives CASSPRDRDNSPLHF.

The chain combines TRBV10-2 with TRBJ2-2; 12 bases agree with TRBD2. The CDR3 has 15 amino acids. The V segment lost 5 bases and the J segment 6 bases; nucleotides outside the gene matches: 4. In germline, CDR1 is WSHSY, CDR2 SAAADI. The chain's CDR3 is CASSLASGGAGELFF. In DNA, the CDR3 is TGCGCCAGCAGTCTCGCTAGCGGGGGGGCCGGGGAGCTGTTTTTT.

The chain is built from TRBV19 and TRBJ2-7; 8 bases map to TRBD2. CDR1 is LNHDA, CDR2 SQIVND, per germline (reference sequence). This CDR3 region has 15 residues. With V trimmed by 3 bases and J by 3 bases, 7 bases remained unmatched. CDR3 in amino acids: CASSIGLAGGYEQYF. The DNA of the CDR3 is TGTGCCAGTAGTATTGGGCTAGCGGGCGGCTACGAGCAGTACTTC.

A remark on this clone: The identical CDR3 is also encoded by other nucleotide sequences in the sample. The V gene is TRBV5-1, the J gene TRBJ2-2, with 8 bases that match TRBD2. Germline V gene data show CDR1 as SGHRS and CDR2 as YFSETQ. CDR3 length: 16 amino acids. J gave up 1 base and V 0 bases, and 2 bases lay outside the gene matches. This CDR3 reads CASSLGLAGNTGELFF. For the CDR3, the DNA is TGCGCCAGCAGCTTGGGGCTAGCGGGGAACACCGGGGAGCTGTTTTTT.